The entry below describes one T cell receptor (beta chain). Its antigen is unidentified. The CDR3 spans 12 residues. CDR1 is SGHDT and CDR2 is YYEEEE in the germline V gene. V lost 4 bases and J 12 bases, leaving 16 bases between the germline ends. The data derive from a study of chemoradiotherapy in HPV16-positive cancers. Findings of the study overall: Functional assays defining HPV-specific T cells used only two HPV16-positive patients.

TCRdb's table, derived via immunoSEQ multiplex PCR, lists solely in-frame clones and lacks some. The sample yields about 15,000 clones, approximately 84% seen once. The receptor was isolated from a human donor with HPV-associated anogenital cancer. Sampling was conducted from a patient who underwent chemoradiotherapy. V is TRBV5-6 and J is TRBJ1-2, with D maybe TRBD1 (5 bases). CDR3 sequence: CASSPGGGSNTF. In DNA form, the CDR3 reads TGTGCCAGCAGCCCTGGTGGGGGGAGTAACACCTTC.